These T cell receptor beta chains were read from a single sample in a study of shared clonotypes between healthy human individuals. Data came from immunoSEQ multiplex PCR; TCRdb stores just in-frame clones and leaves some out. The sample yields under 2.5 million clones, less than 95% seen once. Sequenced material: naive CD4+ T cells from PBMCs. The receptors here all came from a man younger than 30 in good health. Some clones in this sample may be carry-over from other donors' samples. Both conserved end residues are part of each CDR3. A D gene is named only where the DNA matches it firmly. A row's size may be missing; if present it is once, few, many or a size class.

TRBV6-1,-,-,TRBJ2-6,CASSEGGGGANVLTF,TGTGCCAGCAGTGAGGGAGGGGGAGGGGCCAACGTCCTGACTTTC
TRBV27,-,-,TRBJ1-4,CASSLSWQGGKLFF,TGTGCCAGCAGTTTATCTTGGCAGGGAGGAAAACTGTTTTTT
TRBV2,-,-,TRBJ2-5,CASTPEAETQYF,TGTGCCAGCACCCCAGAGGCAGAGACCCAGTACTTC
TRBV6-5,-,-,TRBJ1-1,CASLGRMNTEAFF,TGTGCCAGCCTCGGGCGGATGAACACTGAAGCTTTCTTT
TRBV5-1,-,TRBD1,TRBJ1-1,CASSWDRGHEGTEAFF,TGCGCCAGCAGCTGGGACAGGGGGCATGAGGGGACTGAAGCTTTCTTT
TRBV7-2,-,-,TRBJ2-2,CASSLVWGFTHTGELFF,TGTGCCAGCAGCTTGGTCTGGGGATTTACTCACACCGGGGAGCTGTTTTTT
TRBV7-9,-,-,TRBJ1-2,CASSSHQGRYGYTF,TGTGCCAGCAGCTCACATCAGGGTCGGTATGGCTACACCTTC
TRBV7-2,-,-,TRBJ2-7,CASSTPPGHEQYF,TGTGCCAGCAGCACCCCACCGGGACACGAGCAGTACTTC
TRBV5-1,-,TRBD1,TRBJ2-7,CASSLMGQGGYEQYF,TGCGCCAGCAGCTTGATGGGACAGGGGGGTTACGAGCAGTACTTC
TRBV10-1,once,TRBD2,TRBJ2-3,CASSVGGRTSTDTQYF,TGCGCCAGCAGTGTGGGCGGGAGGACTAGCACAGATACGCAGTATTTT
TRBV18,once,-,TRBJ2-5,CASSPGGSPTLETQYF,TGTGCCAGCTCACCCGGCGGTTCACCGACGTTGGAGACCCAGTACTTC
TRBV30,-,-,TRBJ2-7,CAWSVQGQGSWQYF,TGTGCCTGGAGTGTACAAGGACAAGGCTCGTGGCAGTACTTC
TRBV7-9,few,-,TRBJ1-1,CASSLGDRAEAFF,TGTGCCAGCAGCTTAGGAGATCGCGCTGAAGCTTTCTTT
TRBV9,-,TRBD2,TRBJ2-7,CASSVTSGRYEQYF,TGTGCCAGCAGCGTAACCAGCGGGAGGTACGAGCAGTACTTC
TRBV7-3,-,-,TRBJ1-1,CASSLGAGNTEAFF,TGTGCCAGCAGTTTGGGGGCTGGGAACACTGAAGCTTTCTTT
TRBV30,once,-,TRBJ1-3,CAWMHAGGNTIYF,TGTGCCTGGATGCACGCGGGAGGAAACACCATATATTTT
TRBV15,-,-,TRBJ2-7,CATSRGGTSIYEQYF,TGTGCCACCAGCAGAGGGGGGACTTCAATCTACGAGCAGTACTTC